This passage covers 30 T cell receptor beta chains from one sample sequenced in a study of cytomegalovirus exposure and HLA in healthy donors. The PCR contained 60 Vbeta and 13 Jbeta primers. Here immunoSEQ multiplex PCR was the method, and the copy in TCRdb shows in-frame clones only, minus some. The sample contains roughly 160,000 clones, approximately 77% of which appear only once. Sequencing used PBMCs. The receptor source for this set is a man aged 30 to 45 in good health and CMV-seropositive.

The chain has TRBV9 and TRBJ1-4; 7 bases map to TRBD1. The CDR3 spans 14 residues. Germline values: CDR1 SGDLS, CDR2 YYNGEE. V shed 3 bases, J shed 7 bases, and the junction held 6 bases outside the gene matches. Written as DNA, the CDR3 is TGTGCCAGCAGCGAACAGGGGCGCGGTGAAAAACTGTTTTTT. This translates into CASSEQGRGEKLFF.

In DNA form, the CDR3 reads TGTGCCAGCAGCTGGGCGGGGGGCTACGAGCAGTACTTC. This translates into CASSWAGGYEQYF. V is TRBV5-4 and J is TRBJ2-7; 8 nucleotides line up with TRBD2. V trimming: 3 bases; J trimming: 3 bases; junction bases outside the gene matches: 2. CDR1 is SGHNT and CDR2 is YYREEE in the germline V gene (reference sequence). The CDR3 runs 13 residues.

CDR3 bases: TGTGCCAGCTCACCCCAGGATAGCACAGATACGCAGTATTTT. Its protein is CASSPQDSTDTQYF. The chain carries TRBV18 and TRBJ2-3; no definite D call. Germline CDR1 is KGHSH and CDR2 is LQKENI. This CDR3 contains 14 residues. Trimming removed 3 bases at V and 0 bases at J, with 7 bases between.

This clone has a single count. The gene calls are TRBV7-9 and TRBJ2-3, with 8 bases lining up with TRBD1. The germline CDR1 and CDR2 sequences are SEHNR and FQNEAQ (reference sequence). CDR3 length equals 12 residues. DNA for the CDR3: TGTGCGGCGGGGACAGGCAGAGATACGCAGTATTTT. Translated, it gives CAAGTGRDTQYF.

The chain combines TRBV6-6 with TRBJ1-2; 10 positions match TRBD1. The CDR3 has 12 amino acids. Germline CDR1 reads MNHNY; CDR2 reads SVGAGI (reference sequence). Losses at the gene ends were 8 bases for V and 5 bases for J; bases not matched to a gene: 2. As DNA, the CDR3 is TGTGCCAGCGGGACAGGGGTTTATGGCTACACCTTC. Protein sequence: CASGTGVYGYTF.

In regard to this clone: The sample contains more than one DNA sequence encoding this CDR3. This chain links TRBV5-1 with TRBJ1-6; D is ambiguous. CDR1 and CDR2 (germline): SGHRS, YFSETQ. Trimming shortened V by 0 bases and J by 4 bases, and 5 bases separated the two germline ends. The CDR3 loop spans 14 amino acids. The DNA of the CDR3 is TGCGCCAGCAGCTTGGGGCAGTATAATTCACCCCTCCACTTT. This codes for CASSLGQYNSPLHF.

CDR3 nucleotides: TGTGCCAGCAGGACAGGCCGTCTAACCGGAGAGACCCAGTACTTC. It translates to CASRTGRLTGETQYF. The chain is built from TRBV5-6 and TRBJ2-5; tentatively, D is TRBD1 (6 bases). Germline CDR1 SGHDT, CDR2 YYEEEE. The CDR3 contains 15 residues. V was cut by 5 bases and J by 4 bases, with 18 bases left in between.

The chain joins TRBV29-1 to TRBJ2-7; weak D call: TRBD1 (6 bases). The CDR3 consists of 12 residues. V dropped 4 bases and J dropped 3 bases, with 10 bases sitting between them. Germline CDR1 SQVTM, CDR2 ANQGSEA. The CDR3 DNA sequence: TGCAGCGTTGCCAACAGGGACTACGAGCAGTACTTC. Translation gives CSVANRDYEQYF.

This clone was recorded a few times. The V and J genes are TRBV7-2 and TRBJ2-1; the D is unclear. With 0 bases removed from V and 5 bases from J, the gap between germline ends came to 8 bases. The CDR3 is 14 residues long. Germline loops: CDR1 SGHTA, CDR2 FQGNSA. CDR3 loop: CASSLAVRDNEQFF. CDR3 DNA sequence: TGTGCCAGCAGCTTAGCGGTTCGGGACAATGAGCAGTTCTTC.

CDR3 nucleotide sequence: TGTGCCAGCAGTTACAATGGGGGAGGGGAGACCCAGTACTTC. Amino acids: CASSYNGGGETQYF. The chain combines TRBV6-5 with TRBJ2-5; TRBD2 agrees at 7 bases. This CDR3 comprises 14 residues. In germline, CDR1 is MNHEY, CDR2 SVGAGI. The trim removed 2 bases at V and 5 bases at J, leaving 5 bases unmatched.

This clone was seen a handful of times. The chain employs TRBV15 and TRBJ1-2; possible D gene TRBD1, 6 bases. The germline gives CDR1 LNHNV, CDR2 YYDKDF (reference sequence). This CDR3 spans 16 amino acids. V lost 0 bases, J lost 7 bases, and 18 bases lay in between. The CDR3 region is CATSRDLADRISGYTF. CDR3 DNA: TGTGCCACCAGCAGAGATTTGGCTGACAGGATAAGTGGCTACACCTTC.

This rearrangement joins TRBV28 to TRBJ2-6, with 7 bases matching TRBD2. The J segment lost 0 bases and the V segment lost 7 bases, leaving 3 bases of the junction unmatched. The V gene's germline CDR1 is MDHEN and CDR2 SYDVKM. CDR3 length: 15 amino acids. The CDR3 spells CASTPGGSGANVLTF. The DNA of the CDR3 is TGTGCCAGCACCCCGGGGGGCTCTGGGGCCAACGTCCTGACTTTC. Variable domain in full (rest from reference TRBV28 and TRBJ2-6): DVKVTQSSRYLVKRTGEKVFLECVQDMDHENMFWYRQDPGLGLRLIYFSYDVKMKEKGDIPEGYSVSREKKERFSLILESASTNQTSMYLCASTPGGSGANVLTFGAGSRLTVL.

Only a few counts were recorded for this clone. The rearrangement joins TRBV29-1 to TRBJ2-7, with D uncertain. Trimming took off 6 bases at V and 6 bases at J, with 9 bases between the two ends. Germline V gene sequence: CDR1 SQVTM, CDR2 ANQGSEA. The CDR3 sequence is 10 residues long. DNA of the CDR3: TGCAGCGTGGCCGAGGTCGAGCAGTACTTC. Translated, it gives CSVAEVEQYF.

The chain joins TRBV30 to TRBJ2-3, with 7 bases fitting TRBD2. V trimming: 1 base; J trimming: 4 bases; junction bases outside the gene matches: 20. The CDR3 loop spans 19 amino acids. CDR1 and CDR2 from the germline V gene are GTSNPN and SVGIG (reference sequence). In nucleotides, the CDR3 is TGTGCCTGGAGTGCGGGATGGCTTGGGGGGGAGGGTTTCGCAGATACGCAGTATTTT. This codes for CAWSAGWLGGEGFADTQYF.

The chain recombines TRBV28 with TRBJ2-7; possible D gene TRBD2, 7 bases. Looked up from germline, CDR1 is MDHEN and CDR2 is SYDVKM. The CDR3 consists of 15 residues. Trimming pared 7 bases from V and 2 bases from J, leaving 18 bases between. The CDR3 region has the DNA TGTGCCAGCACCTGGGGGGGGGCCCGCACCTACGAGCAGTACTTC. Translated, it gives CASTWGGARTYEQYF.

The gene calls are TRBV27 and TRBJ2-7; the D gene is possibly TRBD1 (5 bases). The germline V gene encodes CDR1 MNHEY and CDR2 SMNVEV (reference sequence). Trimming took off 2 bases at V and 2 bases at J, with 7 bases between the two ends. This CDR3 is built from 13 residues. The CDR3 coding sequence is TGTGCCAGCAGTTTAACAGGCGCCTACGAGCAGTACTTC. Protein: CASSLTGAYEQYF.

The V and J genes are TRBV6-5 and TRBJ1-1, with a tentative D call TRBD1 (6 bases). The CDR3 totals 15 residues. Germline CDR1 MNHEY, CDR2 SVGAGI. Trimming took off 0 bases at V and 3 bases at J, with 11 bases between the two ends. CDR3 nucleotides: TGTGCCAGCAGTTACTCGAGGGGGGGGGACACTGAAGCTTTCTTT. Translated, it gives CASSYSRGGDTEAFF.

The chain combines TRBV7-2 with TRBJ2-5; 7 nucleotides agree with TRBD2. This CDR3 contains 15 residues. Germline V gene lookup returns CDR1 SGHTA and CDR2 FQGNSA. J was trimmed by 5 bases and V by 5 bases; bases with no gene match: 11. CDR3 bases: TGTGCCAGCAGCCTACAGCGGGGACCCCGGGAGACCCAGTACTTC. Residues: CASSLQRGPRETQYF.

This clone was found a few times. This CDR3 reads CASSRRGSGGPNTGELFF. CDR3 nucleotides: TGTGCCAGCAGCCGCCGGGGTAGCGGGGGACCCAACACCGGGGAGCTGTTTTTT. The chain uses TRBV9 and TRBJ2-2; 9 bases are shared with TRBD2. Looked up from germline, CDR1 is SGDLS and CDR2 is YYNGEE. Losses at the gene ends were 4 bases for V and 2 bases for J; bases not matched to a gene: 12. The CDR3 totals 18 residues.

This chain connects TRBV2 to TRBJ2-5; 7 bases fit TRBD2. The CDR3 loop spans 14 amino acids. V shed 3 bases and J 5 bases; nucleotides not matched to a gene: 6. CDR1 is SNHLY, CDR2 FYNNEI, per germline. CDR3 DNA sequence: TGTGCCAGCAGTGAGACTAGCCATGGGGAGACCCAGTACTTC. Translated, it gives CASSETSHGETQYF. The full variable domain, with the rest looked up from reference TRBV2 and TRBJ2-5, is EPEVTQTPSHQVTQMGQEVILRCVPISNHLYFYWYRQILGQKVEFLVSFYNNEISEKSEIFDDQFSVERPDGSNFTLKIRSTKLEDSAMYFCASSETSHGETQYFGPGTRLLVL.

The chain couples TRBV6-5 to TRBJ2-7, with D possibly matching TRBD2 (7 bases). Between the trimmed V and J ends, which lost 4 bases and 5 bases, there was a span of 15 bases. The CDR3 contains 14 residues. Germline CDR1 is MNHEY and CDR2 is SVGAGI. CDR3 coding DNA: TGTGCCAGCAGTTTCTTCGGGGGGCCCGACGAGCAGTACTTC. As protein: CASSFFGGPDEQYF.

The chain combines TRBV27 with TRBJ1-1; maybe TRBD1 (5 bases). V lost 1 base, J lost 5 bases, and 11 bases lay in between. Germline CDR1 and CDR2: MNHEY and SMNVEV (reference sequence). The CDR3 contains 14 residues. The CDR3 here is CASSLFSGRTEAFF. The CDR3 coding sequence is TGTGCCAGCAGTTTATTCTCAGGGCGGACTGAAGCTTTCTTT.

This clone was detected a few times. V and J are TRBV5-4 and TRBJ2-6; perhaps TRBD1 as D (5 bases). The CDR3 length is 18 residues. Germline-derived CDR1 and CDR2 are SGHNT and YYREEE (reference sequence). Deletions cut 0 bases from V and 0 bases from J, with 13 bases between. CDR3 region: CASSLAQGVLSGANVLTF. The CDR3 DNA reads as TGTGCCAGCAGCTTGGCTCAGGGCGTCCTCTCTGGGGCCAACGTCCTGACTTTC.

The V call is TRBV28, the J call TRBJ2-7; 7 bases align to TRBD1. Trimming took 6 bases from V and 3 from J; bases not matched to a gene: 14. CDR3 size: 16 residues. Germline loops: CDR1 MDHEN, CDR2 SYDVKM. CDR3 residues: CASRPSDRDFHYEQYF. CDR3 DNA: TGTGCCAGCAGACCCTCAGACAGGGATTTTCACTACGAGCAGTACTTC.

J is TRBJ2-7 and V is TRBV6-5; 9 bases agree with TRBD1. The J segment lost 5 bases and the V segment lost 2 bases, leaving 4 bases of the junction unmatched. This CDR3 comprises 14 residues. CDR1 MNHEY and CDR2 SVGAGI come from the germline V gene. The DNA of the CDR3 is TGTGCCAGCAGTTACGGGACAGGGAGCGACGAGCAGTACTTC. Translated: CASSYGTGSDEQYF.

This clone was found a few times. The chain has TRBV19 and TRBJ1-1; the D is unclear. V lost 11 bases and J lost 3, with 19 bases in between. Looked up from germline, CDR1 is LNHDA and CDR2 is SQIVND (reference sequence). This CDR3 is 14 amino acids long. In DNA form, the CDR3 reads TGTGCCGCTATAGGGAGACACTGGGACACTGAAGCTTTCTTT. It is translated as CAAIGRHWDTEAFF.

The rearrangement links TRBV6-6 to TRBJ1-5; D is unclear. The CDR3 spans 15 residues. The germline V gene has CDR1 MNHNY and CDR2 SVGAGI (reference sequence). Deletions cut 2 bases from V and 0 bases from J, with 8 bases between. Here the CDR3 reads CASSYIGYSNQPQHF. In DNA form, the CDR3 reads TGTGCCAGCAGTTACATCGGGTATAGCAATCAGCCCCAGCATTTT.

J is TRBJ2-7 and V is TRBV4-1, with D possibly TRBD1 on 5 matching bases. Germline lookup yields CDR1 MGHRA and CDR2 YSYEKL. There are 18 residues in the CDR3. V was shortened by 2 bases and J by 0 bases, with 20 bases between the two germline ends. The DNA for the CDR3 is TGCGCCAGCAGCCAACTAACGGTAGACAGAGTTGACTCCTACGAGCAGTACTTC. Its protein is CASSQLTVDRVDSYEQYF.

The rearrangement joins TRBV29-1 to TRBJ2-4; perhaps TRBD1 as D (6 bases). Germline V gene data show CDR1 as SQVTM and CDR2 as ANQGSEA. The CDR3 runs 13 residues. V was pared by 6 bases and J by 2 bases, with 11 bases between. CDR3 sequence reads: CSVGQKSKNIQYF. For the CDR3, the DNA is TGCAGCGTCGGACAGAAATCCAAAAACATTCAGTACTTC.

The chain uses TRBV30 and TRBJ2-3; D may be TRBD2 (6 bases). Trimming removed 3 bases at V and 6 bases at J, with 16 bases between. Germline CDR1 and CDR2: GTSNPN and SVGIG (reference sequence). The CDR3 is 14 amino acids. The DNA of the CDR3 is TGTGCCTGGAGAATGAGGGGTGGGGGGGATACGCAGTATTTT. It specifies CAWRMRGGGDTQYF.